This is a list of T cell receptor beta chains from one sample in a study of T cell repertoires in cytomegalovirus infection. TCRdb reanalysed the reads using MiXCR and keeps one entry per CDR3 protein. The sample lists approximately 910,000 distinct CDR3 sequences, approximately 30% seen once, with roughly an eighth in the top ten. Their antigen targets remain unknown. This specimen was cultured CD8+ T cells from PBMCs, taken from culture after CMV antigen stimulation. The receptor source for this set is a human donor in good health (CMV status not recorded). Some clones in this sample may be carry-over from other donors' samples. Both conserved end residues are part of each CDR3. The D gene is left open where the match is weak. Clone size is given for some rows only: seen once, a few or many times, or a class if the clone is expanded.

16	NA	TRBD1	TRBV24-1	TRBJ1-1	CATPNLQGGEYTEAFF	TGTGCCACCCCCAACTTACAGGGGGGAGAATACACTGAAGCTTTCTTT
16	NA	NA	TRBV27	TRBJ2-1	CASSTFRLETRNEQFF	TGTGCCAGCAGTACCTTTAGGTTGGAGACGAGGAATGAGCAGTTCTTC
14	few	NA	TRBV2	TRBJ2-3	CASSSLDRTDTQYF	TGTGCCAGCAGTTCTTTGGACCGTACAGATACGCAGTATTTT
15	NA	TRBD1	TRBV27	TRBJ1-2	CASNDRARANYGYTF	TGTGCCAGCAACGACAGGGCTCGAGCTAACTATGGCTACACCTTC
17	many	NA	TRBV7-8	TRBJ2-1	CASSLHNRAQSYNEQFF	TGTGCCAGCAGCCTGCACAACAGGGCTCAATCCTACAATGAGCAGTTCTTC
16	NA	NA	TRBV29-1	TRBJ2-2	CSVEAEETEHTGELFF	TGCAGCGTTGAAGCGGAGGAGACAGAGCATACCGGGGAGCTGTTTTTT
14	few	NA	TRBV18	TRBJ1-1	CASSTEAPNPEAFF	TGTGCCAGCTCAACAGAGGCCCCGAACCCTGAAGCTTTCTTT
12	NA	NA	TRBV20-1	TRBJ2-2	CSGQTNTGELFF	TGCAGTGGACAGACGAACACCGGGGAGCTGTTTTTT
14	NA	NA	TRBV6-5	TRBJ2-2	CASSYGDNTGQLFF	TGTGCCAGCAGTTATGGCGATAACACCGGGCAGCTGTTTTTT
16	NA	TRBD2	TRBV4-2	TRBJ2-1	CASSQVTSGGANEQFF	TGTGCCAGCAGCCAAGTGACTAGCGGGGGGGCCAATGAGCAGTTCTTC
12	NA	NA	TRBV4-1	TRBJ2-7	CASSHSTYEQYF	TGCGCCAGCAGCCACTCAACCTACGAGCAGTACTTC
15	few	TRBD1	TRBV6-6	TRBJ1-4	CASSYLTGGDEKLFF	TGTGCCAGCAGTTACTTAACAGGGGGGGATGAAAAACTGTTTTTT
12	NA	NA	TRBV27	TRBJ2-4	CASSFVINIQYF	TGTGCCAGCAGTTTCGTGATAAACATTCAGTACTTC
13	NA	NA	TRBV19	TRBJ2-1	CASSIDTFNEQFF	TGTGCCAGTAGTATAGATACATTCAATGAGCAGTTCTTC
15	once	NA	TRBV3-1	TRBJ2-7	CASSQVVASSYEQYF	TGTGCCAGCAGCCAAGTTGTTGCGAGCTCCTACGAGCAGTACTTC
17	NA	NA	TRBV7-8	TRBJ2-6	CASSHVRTGSGANVLTF	TGTGCCAGCAGCCACGTCAGAACAGGCTCTGGGGCCAACGTCCTGACTTTC
14	NA	NA	TRBV11-2	TRBJ2-7	CASSLAGIGHERYF	TGTGCCAGCAGCTTAGCAGGAATTGGTCACGAGCGGTACTTC
13	NA	NA	TRBV9	TRBJ1-1	CASSGTGRGGAFF	TGTGCCAGCAGCGGAACAGGGCGAGGGGGAGCTTTCTTT
14	NA	NA	TRBV2	TRBJ1-1	CASSEIRQNTEAFF	TGTGCCAGCAGTGAAATTAGACAAAACACTGAAGCTTTCTTT
16	NA	NA	TRBV7-9	TRBJ1-1	CASSLACRSGNTEAFF	TGTGCCAGCAGCTTAGCGTGTCGGAGCGGGAACACTGAAGCTTTCTTT
14	NA	NA	TRBV4-1	TRBJ2-1	CASSPEREFNEQFF	TGCGCCAGCAGCCCCGAGAGGGAGTTCAATGAGCAGTTCTTC
15	many	TRBD2	TRBV7-8	TRBJ2-5	CASSHLAELQETQYF	TGTGCCAGCAGCCATCTAGCGGAGTTACAAGAGACCCAGTACTTC
15	NA	NA	TRBV5-5	TRBJ2-2	CASSRQPVNTGELFF	TGTGCCAGCAGCCGCCAGCCCGTGAACACCGGGGAGCTGTTTTTT
15	NA	NA	TRBV13	TRBJ2-5	CASSLRGGGKETQYF	TGTGCCAGCAGCTTAAGGGGAGGGGGCAAGGAGACCCAGTACTTC
15	many	NA	TRBV7-2	TRBJ2-1	CASSPTPSSYNEQFF	TGTGCCAGCAGCCCAACTCCGAGCTCCTACAATGAGCAGTTCTTC
16	few	TRBD1	TRBV24-1	TRBJ2-5	CATSGRDRGLGETQYF	TGTGCCACCAGTGGAAGGGACAGGGGGCTTGGGGAGACCCAGTACTTC
15	few	TRBD1	TRBV4-1	TRBJ2-1	CASSIDRGDYNEQFF	TGCGCCAGCAGCATCGACAGGGGGGACTACAATGAGCAGTTCTTC
19	NA	TRBD2	TRBV28	TRBJ2-2	CASSPGTSGGSPLTGELFF	TGTGCCAGCAGTCCCGGGACTAGCGGGGGGTCACCACTCACCGGGGAGCTGTTTTTT
14	NA	NA	TRBV20-1	TRBJ2-1	CSARGGSVHNEQFF	TGCAGTGCTAGAGGGGGTAGCGTCCACAATGAGCAGTTCTTC
12	few	NA	TRBV19	TRBJ2-1	CAVGVSYNEQFF	TGTGCAGTGGGGGTTTCCTACAATGAGCAGTTCTTC
15	NA	NA	TRBV6-5	TRBJ2-7	CASSYSPGFSYEQYF	TGTGCCAGCAGTTACTCACCAGGGTTCTCCTACGAGCAGTACTTC
12	few	NA	TRBV19	TRBJ1-1	CASTTSKQGAFF	TGTGCCAGTACCACTTCTAAGCAGGGAGCTTTCTTT
15	NA	NA	TRBV7-3	TRBJ2-3	CASSLGGPLTDTQYF	TGTGCCAGCAGCTTAGGGGGCCCACTCACAGATACGCAGTATTTT
17	NA	NA	TRBV13	TRBJ2-1	CASSLVMTERAKSEQFF	TGTGCCAGCAGCTTAGTTATGACAGAGAGGGCTAAGTCTGAGCAGTTCTTC
13	NA	NA	TRBV19	TRBJ1-2	CASSSSGDYGYTF	TGTGCCAGTAGTAGCAGTGGGGACTATGGCTACACCTTC
13	few	NA	TRBV6-1	TRBJ1-1	CASSCPGCEQTFF	TGTGCCAGCAGTTGCCCGGGTTGCGAGCAGACTTTCTTT
15	few	NA	TRBV6-5	TRBJ1-2	CASSYTGGWPDGYTF	TGTGCCAGCAGTTACACGGGGGGCTGGCCCGACGGCTACACCTTC
16	few	TRBD1	TRBV3-1	TRBJ2-3	CASSQGDSTYTDTQYF	TGTGCCAGCAGCCAAGGGGACAGTACCTACACAGATACGCAGTATTTT
16	few	NA	TRBV7-9	TRBJ2-3	CASSLARRRLTDTQYF	TGTGCCAGCAGCTTAGCGCGCCGGAGACTGACAGATACGCAGTATTTT
12	few	TRBD1	TRBV6-8	TRBJ2-3	CAGSYRGHTQYF	TGTGCCGGCAGCTACAGGGGACATACGCAGTATTTT
14	NA	TRBD2	TRBV10-2	TRBJ2-1	CATWTSGWGNEQFF	TGCGCCACCTGGACTAGCGGGTGGGGGAATGAGCAGTTCTTC
17	NA	NA	TRBV6-5	TRBJ2-5	CASSYLERFGGQETQYF	TGTGCCAGCAGTTACTTAGAACGTTTTGGGGGGCAAGAGACCCAGTACTTC
15	NA	TRBD2	TRBV7-3	TRBJ2-5	CASSLFSGGPETQYF	TGTGCCAGCAGCTTATTTAGCGGGGGGCCAGAGACCCAGTACTTC
15	few	NA	TRBV19	TRBJ1-5	CASSMNRASNQPQHF	TGTGCCAGTAGTATGAACCGGGCCAGCAATCAGCCCCAGCATTTT
16	NA	NA	TRBV19	TRBJ1-5	CASSPRDRDFNQPQHF	TGTGCCAGTAGTCCTCGTGATAGGGACTTCAATCAGCCCCAGCATTTT
14	NA	TRBD2	TRBV20-1	TRBJ2-3	CSARRDYRTDTQYF	TGCAGTGCGCGTCGGGACTATCGCACAGATACGCAGTATTTT
15	NA	NA	TRBV3-1	TRBJ2-6	CASSQEGVGANVLTF	TGTGCCAGCAGCCAAGAAGGGGTCGGGGCCAACGTCCTGACTTTC
13	NA	TRBD1	TRBV9	TRBJ2-7	CASSPQGHYEQYF	TGTGCCAGCAGCCCACAGGGGCACTACGAGCAGTACTTC
14	few	TRBD1	TRBV6-5	TRBJ1-2	CAAGPDRVRYGYTF	TGTGCCGCGGGGCCCGACAGGGTCCGCTATGGCTACACCTTC
19	few	NA	TRBV20-1	TRBJ2-7	CSARDWVMVRDTQSDEQYF	TGCAGTGCTAGGGACTGGGTTATGGTTAGGGATACGCAGAGCGACGAGCAGTACTTC
16	NA	NA	TRBV24-1	TRBJ2-4	CATSDSYGGAKNIQYF	TGTGCCACCAGTGATTCTTATGGGGGAGCCAAAAACATTCAGTACTTC
17	NA	TRBD1	TRBV6-1	TRBJ2-2	CASRKLRQGVHTGELFF	TGTGCCAGCAGGAAGCTCCGACAGGGCGTCCACACCGGGGAGCTGTTTTTT
18	few	NA	TRBV6-2/TRBV6-3	TRBJ2-6	CASSYSATIQSGANVLTF	TGTGCCAGCAGTTACTCGGCGACTATTCAATCTGGGGCCAACGTCCTGACTTTC
14	NA	TRBD2	TRBV4-3	TRBJ2-1	CASSQRAGGNEQFF	TGCGCCAGCAGCCAACGGGCGGGGGGGAATGAGCAGTTCTTC
16	few	NA	TRBV4-1	TRBJ1-2	CASSQDPGGGIYGYTF	TGCGCCAGCAGCCAAGACCCTGGAGGGGGGATCTATGGCTACACCTTC
15	once	NA	TRBV20-1	TRBJ1-2	CSARDLSPTNYGYTF	TGCAGTGCTAGAGATCTGTCGCCGACTAACTATGGCTACACCTTC
16	NA	NA	TRBV19	TRBJ1-1	CASSTSGRRMNTEAFF	TGTGCCAGTAGTACCTCCGGACGGAGAATGAACACTGAAGCTTTCTTT
14	few	TRBD1	TRBV10-3	TRBJ2-1	CAISATGQHNEQFF	TGTGCCATCAGTGCGACGGGACAGCACAATGAGCAGTTCTTC
19	few	TRBD1	TRBV4-3	TRBJ1-4	CASSQRGPGQTSTNEKLFF	TGCGCCAGCAGCCAAAGGGGCCCGGGACAGACATCAACTAATGAAAAACTGTTTTTT
16	many	NA	TRBV7-9	TRBJ2-6	CASTDFVVSGANVLTF	TGTGCCAGCACCGATTTTGTAGTCTCTGGGGCCAACGTCCTGACTTTC